This TCR beta chain was sequenced in a study of identical twins. TCRdb recomputed calls from the 5' RACE reads with MiXCR, one row per CDR3 protein. This table holds some 660,000 distinct CDR3 sequences, over 8.5% found once. This clonotype was picked up a small number of times. The V segment lost 7 bases and the J segment 6 bases; nucleotides outside the gene matches: 2. CDR3 size: 10 residues. Germline lookup yields CDR1 DFQATT and CDR2 SNEGSKA (reference sequence). This sample also belongs to another study, concerning yellow fever vaccine responses in identical twins. That report notes: The authors reported partly convergent, partly personalized vaccine responses in identical twins.

The chain carries TRBV20-1 and TRBJ1-2, with 7 bases lining up with TRBD1. What was sequenced was PBMCs. The receptor was isolated from a woman aged 18-30 years in good health. Written as DNA, the CDR3 is TGCAGTGGACAGGGAAATGGCTACACCTTC. This sequence encodes CSGQGNGYTF.